This T cell receptor beta chain was observed in a study of blood T cell repertoires in COVID-19. Looking at the study overall: Sites across the United States, Italy and Spain contributed samples from acute and convalescent COVID-19.

The method was immunoSEQ multiplex PCR; TCRdb's version includes in-frame clones alone and lacks a portion of them. The sample contains approximately 290,000 clones, around nine tenths of which appear only once. The CDR3 runs 15 residues. Germline CDR1 and CDR2: GTSNPN and SVGIG (reference sequence). V shed 4 bases and J 10 bases; nucleotides not matched to a gene: 11. The origin of this receptor is a woman under 40 with COVID-19, enrolled during active disease. The specimen sequenced was peripheral blood. The chain has TRBV30 and TRBJ1-6; 9 bases line up with TRBD1. The CDR3 DNA reads as TGTGCCTGGAATCGGGACAGGGCCTCGAAGTCACCCCTCCACTTT. It specifies CAWNRDRASKSPLHF. Using reference TRBV30 and TRBJ1-6 for the parts outside the CDR3, the full variable domain is SQTIHQWPATLVQPVGSPLSLECTVEGTSNPNLYWYRQAAGRGLQLLFYSVGIGQISSEVPQNLSASRPQDRQFILSSKKLLLSDSGFYLCAWNRDRASKSPLHFGNGTRLTVT.